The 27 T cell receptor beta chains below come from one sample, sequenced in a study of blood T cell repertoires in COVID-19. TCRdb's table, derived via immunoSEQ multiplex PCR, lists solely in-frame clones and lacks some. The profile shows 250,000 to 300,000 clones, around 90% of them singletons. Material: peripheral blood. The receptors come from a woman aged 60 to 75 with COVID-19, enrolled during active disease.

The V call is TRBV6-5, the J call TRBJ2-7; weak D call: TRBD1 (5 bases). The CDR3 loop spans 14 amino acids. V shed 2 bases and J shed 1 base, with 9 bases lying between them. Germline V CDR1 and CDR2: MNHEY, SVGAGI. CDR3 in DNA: TGTGCCAGCAGTTACCAGACAGAATCCTACGAGCAGTACTTC. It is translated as CASSYQTESYEQYF.

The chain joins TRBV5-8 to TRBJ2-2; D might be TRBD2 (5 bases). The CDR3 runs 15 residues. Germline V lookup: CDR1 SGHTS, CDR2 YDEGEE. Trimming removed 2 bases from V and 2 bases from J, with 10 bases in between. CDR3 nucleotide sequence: TGTGCCAGCAGCTTTCACGGGGTTAACACCGGGGAGCTGTTTTTT. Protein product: CASSFHGVNTGELFF.

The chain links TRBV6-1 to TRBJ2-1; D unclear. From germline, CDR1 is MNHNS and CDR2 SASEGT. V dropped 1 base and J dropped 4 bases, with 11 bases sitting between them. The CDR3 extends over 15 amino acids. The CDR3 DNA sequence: TGTGCCAGCAGTGAAGTTACGAAACTTTACAATGAGCAGTTCTTC. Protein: CASSEVTKLYNEQFF.

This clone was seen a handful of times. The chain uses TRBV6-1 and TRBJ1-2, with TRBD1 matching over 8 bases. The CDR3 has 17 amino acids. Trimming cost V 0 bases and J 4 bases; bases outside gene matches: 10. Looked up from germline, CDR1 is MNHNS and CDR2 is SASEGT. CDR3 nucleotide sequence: TGTGCCAGCAGTGAAGCTTCTAAAGGACAGGGCTTCTATGGCTACACCTTC. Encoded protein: CASSEASKGQGFYGYTF.

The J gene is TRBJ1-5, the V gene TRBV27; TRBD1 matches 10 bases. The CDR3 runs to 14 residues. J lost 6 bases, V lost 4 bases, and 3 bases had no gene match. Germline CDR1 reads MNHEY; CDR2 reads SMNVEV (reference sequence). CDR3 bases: TGTGCCAGCAGTTCTGACAGGGGGCTTCAGCCCCAGCATTTT. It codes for CASSSDRGLQPQHF.

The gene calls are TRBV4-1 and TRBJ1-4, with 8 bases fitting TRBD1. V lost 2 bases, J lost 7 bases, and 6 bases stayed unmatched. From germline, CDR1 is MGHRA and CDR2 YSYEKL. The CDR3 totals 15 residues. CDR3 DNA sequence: TGCGCCAGCAGCCAAATACAGGGGGTAGGTGAAAAACTGTTTTTT. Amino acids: CASSQIQGVGEKLFF.

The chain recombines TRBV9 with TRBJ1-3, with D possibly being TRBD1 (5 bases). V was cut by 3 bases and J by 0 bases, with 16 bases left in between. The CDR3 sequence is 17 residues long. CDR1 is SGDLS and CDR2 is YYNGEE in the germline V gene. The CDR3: CASSGLSGFSSGNTIYF. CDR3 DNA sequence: TGTGCCAGCAGCGGACTTTCAGGGTTCTCCTCTGGAAACACCATATATTTT.

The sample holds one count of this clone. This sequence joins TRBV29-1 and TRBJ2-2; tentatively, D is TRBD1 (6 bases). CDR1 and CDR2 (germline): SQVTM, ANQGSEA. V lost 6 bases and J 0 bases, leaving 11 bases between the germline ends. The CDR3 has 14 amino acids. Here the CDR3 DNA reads TGCAGCGTCCCGGACAGCGCGAACACCGGGGAGCTGTTTTTT. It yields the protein CSVPDSANTGELFF.

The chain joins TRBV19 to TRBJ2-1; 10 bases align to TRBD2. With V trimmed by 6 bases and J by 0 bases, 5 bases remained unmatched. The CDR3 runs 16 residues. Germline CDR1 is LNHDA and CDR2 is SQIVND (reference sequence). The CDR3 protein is CASSTSGVSSYNEQFF. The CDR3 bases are TGTGCCAGTAGCACTAGCGGGGTAAGCTCCTACAATGAGCAGTTCTTC. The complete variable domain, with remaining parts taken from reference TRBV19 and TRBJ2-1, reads DGGITQSPKYLFRKEGQNVTLSCEQNLNHDAMYWYRQDPGQGLRLIYYSQIVNDFQKGDIAEGYSVSREKKESFPLTVTSAQKNPTAFYLCASSTSGVSSYNEQFFGPGTRLTVL.

The CDR3 region has the DNA TGTGCCAGCAGCCAAGCGGGGGAGGATCAGCCCCAGCATTTT. Translation: CASSQAGEDQPQHF. V and J are TRBV3-1 (or the pseudogene TRBV3-2) and TRBJ1-5, with D perhaps TRBD1 (5 bases). Looked up from germline, CDR1 is LGHDT and CDR2 is YNNKEL (reference sequence). This CDR3 contains 14 residues. V was shortened by 1 base and J by 5 bases, with 9 bases between the two germline ends.

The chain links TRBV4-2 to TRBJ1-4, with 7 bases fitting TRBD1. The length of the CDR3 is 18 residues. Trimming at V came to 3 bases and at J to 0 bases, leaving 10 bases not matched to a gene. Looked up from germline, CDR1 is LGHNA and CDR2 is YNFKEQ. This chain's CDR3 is CASSHRGRTGATNEKLFF. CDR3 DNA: TGTGCCAGCAGCCACCGAGGACGTACAGGGGCAACTAATGAAAAACTGTTTTTT.

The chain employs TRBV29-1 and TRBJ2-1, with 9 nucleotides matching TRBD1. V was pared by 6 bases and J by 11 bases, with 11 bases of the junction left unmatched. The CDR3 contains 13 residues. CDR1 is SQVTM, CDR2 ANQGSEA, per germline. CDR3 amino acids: CSVVTGGDFKQFF. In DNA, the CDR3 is TGCAGCGTCGTCACAGGGGGCGATTTCAAGCAGTTCTTC.

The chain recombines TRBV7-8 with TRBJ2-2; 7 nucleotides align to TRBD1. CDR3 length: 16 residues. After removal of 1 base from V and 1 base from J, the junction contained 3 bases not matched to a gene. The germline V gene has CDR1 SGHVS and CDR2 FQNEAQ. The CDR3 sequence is CASSLEQGVNTGELFF. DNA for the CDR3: TGTGCCAGCAGCTTAGAGCAGGGGGTGAACACCGGGGAGCTGTTTTTT.

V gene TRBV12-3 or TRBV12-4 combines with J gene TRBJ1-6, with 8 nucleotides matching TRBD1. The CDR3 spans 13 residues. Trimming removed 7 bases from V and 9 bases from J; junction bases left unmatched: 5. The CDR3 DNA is TGTGCCAGCACCCAGGGACAGGTTTCACCCCTCCACTTT. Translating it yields CASTQGQVSPLHF.

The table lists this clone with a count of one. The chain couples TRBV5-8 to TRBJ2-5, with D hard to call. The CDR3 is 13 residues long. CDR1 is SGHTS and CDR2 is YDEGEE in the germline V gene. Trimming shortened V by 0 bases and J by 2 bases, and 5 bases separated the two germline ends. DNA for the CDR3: TGTGCCAGCAGCTTGGTCAGGCAAGAGACCCAGTACTTC. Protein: CASSLVRQETQYF.

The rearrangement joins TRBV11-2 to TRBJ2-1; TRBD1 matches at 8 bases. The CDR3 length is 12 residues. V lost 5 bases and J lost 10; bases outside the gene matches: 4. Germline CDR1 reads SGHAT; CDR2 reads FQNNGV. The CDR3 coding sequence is TGTGCCAGCAGCCAAAGGACAGGGGAGCAGTTCTTC. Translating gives CASSQRTGEQFF.

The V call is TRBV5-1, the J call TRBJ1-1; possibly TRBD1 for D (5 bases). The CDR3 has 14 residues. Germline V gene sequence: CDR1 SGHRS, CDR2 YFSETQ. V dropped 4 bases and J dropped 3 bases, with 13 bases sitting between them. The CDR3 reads CASSPREADTEAFF. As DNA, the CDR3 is TGCGCCAGCAGCCCCAGGGAGGCAGACACTGAAGCTTTCTTT.

The CDR3 spells CATEAAGPYGYTF. In DNA, the CDR3 is TGTGCCACCGAGGCGGCAGGGCCCTATGGCTACACCTTC. The genes are TRBV9 and TRBJ1-2; TRBD1 is a possible D gene (5 bases). Trimming left V 9 bases short and J 4 bases short, with 16 bases between. The germline CDR1 and CDR2 sequences are SGDLS and YYNGEE. There are 13 residues in the CDR3.

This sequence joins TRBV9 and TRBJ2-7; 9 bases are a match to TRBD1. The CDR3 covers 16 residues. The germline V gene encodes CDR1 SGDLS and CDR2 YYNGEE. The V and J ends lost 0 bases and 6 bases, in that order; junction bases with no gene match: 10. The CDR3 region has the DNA TGTGCCAGCAGCGTAGGGACACAGGGGGCTAGGGGCGAGCAGTACTTC. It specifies CASSVGTQGARGEQYF.

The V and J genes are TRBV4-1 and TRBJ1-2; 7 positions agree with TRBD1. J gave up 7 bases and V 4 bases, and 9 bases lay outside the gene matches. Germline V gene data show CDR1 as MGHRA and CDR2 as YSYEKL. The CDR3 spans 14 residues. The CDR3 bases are TGCGCCAGCAGCCGAAACACAGGGGTGAGTGGCTACACCTTC. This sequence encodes CASSRNTGVSGYTF.

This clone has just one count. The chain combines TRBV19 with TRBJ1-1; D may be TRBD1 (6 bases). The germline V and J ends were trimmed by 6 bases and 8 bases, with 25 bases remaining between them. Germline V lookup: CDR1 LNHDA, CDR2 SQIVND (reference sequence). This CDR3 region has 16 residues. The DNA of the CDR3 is TGTGCCAGTAGGCCCGTCGGGGGGCGTCATAAAACAGAAGCTTTCTTT. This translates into CASRPVGGRHKTEAFF.

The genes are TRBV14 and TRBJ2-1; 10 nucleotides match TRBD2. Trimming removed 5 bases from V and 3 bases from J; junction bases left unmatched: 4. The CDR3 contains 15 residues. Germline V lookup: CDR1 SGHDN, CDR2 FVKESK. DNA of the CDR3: TGTGCCAGCAGCTATGAGCGGGGGGGCTACAATGAGCAGTTCTTC. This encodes CASSYERGGYNEQFF.

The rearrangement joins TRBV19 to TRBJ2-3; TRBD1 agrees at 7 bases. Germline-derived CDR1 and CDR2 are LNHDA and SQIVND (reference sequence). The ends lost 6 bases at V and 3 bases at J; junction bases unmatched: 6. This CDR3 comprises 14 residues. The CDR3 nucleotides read TGTGCCAGTAGCCACAGGGGTGAGACAGATACGCAGTATTTT. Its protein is CASSHRGETDTQYF.

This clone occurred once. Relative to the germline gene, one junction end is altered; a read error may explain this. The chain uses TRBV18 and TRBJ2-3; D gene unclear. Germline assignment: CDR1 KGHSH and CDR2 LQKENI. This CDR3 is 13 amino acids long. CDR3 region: CASSPQWADTQYF. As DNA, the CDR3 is TGTGCCAGCTCTCCACAATGGGCGGATACGCAGTATTTT.

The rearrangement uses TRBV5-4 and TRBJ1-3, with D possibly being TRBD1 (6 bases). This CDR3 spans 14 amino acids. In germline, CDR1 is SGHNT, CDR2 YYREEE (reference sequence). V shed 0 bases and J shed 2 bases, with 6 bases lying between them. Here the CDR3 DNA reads TGTGCCAGCAGCTTGGACAGGGCTGGAAACACCATATATTTT. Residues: CASSLDRAGNTIYF. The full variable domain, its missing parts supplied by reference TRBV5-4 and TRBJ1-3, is ETGVTQSPTHLIKTRGQQVTLRCSSQSGHNTVSWYQQALGQGPQFIFQYYREEENGRGNFPPRFSGLQFPNYSSELNVNALELDDSALYLCASSLDRAGNTIYFGEGSWLTVV.

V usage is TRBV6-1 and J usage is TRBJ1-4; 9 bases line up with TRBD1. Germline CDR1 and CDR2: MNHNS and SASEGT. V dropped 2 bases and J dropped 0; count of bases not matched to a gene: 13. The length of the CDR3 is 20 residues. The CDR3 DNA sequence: TGTGCCAGCAGTGAAACTAGACAGGGGGGGTCCTCTGCAACTAATGAAAAACTGTTTTTT. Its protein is CASSETRQGGSSATNEKLFF.

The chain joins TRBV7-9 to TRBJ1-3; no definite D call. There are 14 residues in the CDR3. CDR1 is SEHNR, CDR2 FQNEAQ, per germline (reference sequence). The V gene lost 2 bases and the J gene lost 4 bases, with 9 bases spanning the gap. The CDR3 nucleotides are TGTGCCAGCAGCTTACTAATATCCGGAAACACCATATATTTT. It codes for CASSLLISGNTIYF.